This T cell receptor (beta chain) derives from a study of CXCR3-negative and CXCR3-positive naive CD8 T cells. Study-wide results and caveats: Similar TRBV-TRBJ gene usage was seen in naive CXCR3-negative and CXCR3-positive cells, but not in memory cells. CXCR3-expressing naive cells carried TRB CDR3s more hydrophobic than those of CXCR3-negative naive cells.

UMI-labeled 5' RACE yielded the TRB cDNA libraries. Following a re-call of the 5' RACE reads, TCRdb has one entry per CDR3 protein and lacks DNA. The ten most abundant clones cover 0.8% to 0.85% of a sample with tens of thousands of distinct CDR3 sequences. The CDR3 loop spans 12 amino acids. In germline, CDR1 is SGHTS, CDR2 YDEGEE. To note about this clonotype: Its antigen is not known.

By phenotype, naive CD8+ T cells were CD45RO-CCR7+CD27+CD95-. The clonotype originates from a human donor in good health. Some clones in this sample may be carry-over from other donors' samples. The chain carries TRBV5-8 and TRBJ1-2; TCRdb lists TRBD1, though no DNA is available to test this call. The sample comprised naive CXCR3+ CD8+ T cells from blood. Subset in this sample: CD45RO-CCR7+CD27+CD95- naive CD8+ T cells expressing CXCR3 (TNR3+). CDR3 amino acids: CASRQGFYGYTF. Together with reference TRBV5-8 and TRBJ1-2, the CDR3 gives the full variable domain: EAGVTQSPTHLIKTRGQQATLRCSPISGHTSVYWYQQALGLGLQFLLWYDEGEERNRGNFPPRFSGRQFPNYSSELNVNALELEDSALYLCASRQGFYGYTFGSGTRLTVV.